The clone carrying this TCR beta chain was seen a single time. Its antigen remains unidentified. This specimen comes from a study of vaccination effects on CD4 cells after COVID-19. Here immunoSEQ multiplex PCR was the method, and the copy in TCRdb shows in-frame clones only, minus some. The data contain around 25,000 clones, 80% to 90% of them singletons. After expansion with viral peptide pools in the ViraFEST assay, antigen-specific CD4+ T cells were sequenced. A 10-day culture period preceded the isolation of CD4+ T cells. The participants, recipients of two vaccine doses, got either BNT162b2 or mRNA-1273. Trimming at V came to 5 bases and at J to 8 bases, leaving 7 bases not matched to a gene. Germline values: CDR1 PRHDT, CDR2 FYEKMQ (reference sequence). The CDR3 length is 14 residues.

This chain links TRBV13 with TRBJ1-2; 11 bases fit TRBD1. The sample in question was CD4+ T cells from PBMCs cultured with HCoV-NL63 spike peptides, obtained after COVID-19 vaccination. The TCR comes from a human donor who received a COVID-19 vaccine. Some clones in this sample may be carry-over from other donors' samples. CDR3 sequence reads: CASSGRDRGKGYTF. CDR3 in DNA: TGTGCCAGCAGCGGACGGGACAGGGGGAAAGGCTACACCTTC.